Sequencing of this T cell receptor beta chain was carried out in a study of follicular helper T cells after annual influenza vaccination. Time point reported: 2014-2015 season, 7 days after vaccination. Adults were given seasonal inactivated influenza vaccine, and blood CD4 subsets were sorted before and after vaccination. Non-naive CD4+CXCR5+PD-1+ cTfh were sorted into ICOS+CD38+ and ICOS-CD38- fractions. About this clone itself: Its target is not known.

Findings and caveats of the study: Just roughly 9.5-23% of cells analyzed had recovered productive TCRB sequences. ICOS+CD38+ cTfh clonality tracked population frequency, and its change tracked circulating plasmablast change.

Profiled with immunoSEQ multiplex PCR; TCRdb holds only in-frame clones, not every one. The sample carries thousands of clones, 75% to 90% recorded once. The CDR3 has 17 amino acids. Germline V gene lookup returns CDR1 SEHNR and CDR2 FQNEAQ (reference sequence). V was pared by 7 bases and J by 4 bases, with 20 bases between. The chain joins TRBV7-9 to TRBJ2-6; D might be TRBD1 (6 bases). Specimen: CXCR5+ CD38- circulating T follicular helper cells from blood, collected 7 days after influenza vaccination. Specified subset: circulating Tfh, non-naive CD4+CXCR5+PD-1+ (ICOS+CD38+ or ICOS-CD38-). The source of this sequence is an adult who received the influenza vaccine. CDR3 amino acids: CASTLRPGQTGANVLTF. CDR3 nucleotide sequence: TGTGCCAGCACCCTGCGGCCCGGACAGACCGGGGCCAACGTCCTGACTTTC. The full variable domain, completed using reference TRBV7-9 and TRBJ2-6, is DTGVSQNPRHKITKRGQNVTFRCDPISEHNRLYWYRQTLGQGPEFLTYFQNEAQLEKSRLLSDRFSAERPKGSFSTLEIQRTEQGDSAMYLCASTLRPGQTGANVLTFGAGSRLTVL.